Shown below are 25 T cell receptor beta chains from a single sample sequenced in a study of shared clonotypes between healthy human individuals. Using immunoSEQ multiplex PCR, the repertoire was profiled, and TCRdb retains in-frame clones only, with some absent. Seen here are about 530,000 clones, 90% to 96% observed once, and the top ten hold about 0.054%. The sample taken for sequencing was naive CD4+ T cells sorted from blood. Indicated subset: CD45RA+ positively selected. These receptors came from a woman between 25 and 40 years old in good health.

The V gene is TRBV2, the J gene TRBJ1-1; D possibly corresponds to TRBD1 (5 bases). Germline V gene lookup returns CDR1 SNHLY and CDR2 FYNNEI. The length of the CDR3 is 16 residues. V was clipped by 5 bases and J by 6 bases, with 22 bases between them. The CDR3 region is CASSHPDNDPLAEAFF. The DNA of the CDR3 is TGTGCCAGCAGTCACCCGGACAATGATCCGTTGGCTGAAGCTTTCTTT.

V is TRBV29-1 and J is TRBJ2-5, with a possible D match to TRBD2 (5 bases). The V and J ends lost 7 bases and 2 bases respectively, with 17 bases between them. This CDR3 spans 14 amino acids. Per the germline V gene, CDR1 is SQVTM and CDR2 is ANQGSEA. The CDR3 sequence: CSAGSLGEQETQYF. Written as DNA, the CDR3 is TGCAGCGCCGGCTCCTTGGGAGAACAAGAGACCCAGTACTTC. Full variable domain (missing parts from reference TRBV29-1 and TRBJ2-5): SAVISQKPSRDICQRGTSLTIQCQVDSQVTMMFWYRQQPGQSLTLIATANQGSEATYESGFVIDKFPISRPNLTFSTLTVSNMSPEDSSIYLCSAGSLGEQETQYFGPGTRLLVL.

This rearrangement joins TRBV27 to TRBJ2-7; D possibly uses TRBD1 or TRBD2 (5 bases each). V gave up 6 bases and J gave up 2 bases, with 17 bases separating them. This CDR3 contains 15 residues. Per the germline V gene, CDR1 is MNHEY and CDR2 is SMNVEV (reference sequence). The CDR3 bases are TGTGCCAGCAGGACCGATGGGACGCCCACCTACGAGCAGTACTTC. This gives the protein CASRTDGTPTYEQYF.

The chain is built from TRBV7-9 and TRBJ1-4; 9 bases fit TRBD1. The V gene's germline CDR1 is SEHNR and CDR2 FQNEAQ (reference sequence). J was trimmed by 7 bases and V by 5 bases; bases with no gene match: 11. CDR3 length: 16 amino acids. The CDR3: CASSHPGTGIGEKLFF. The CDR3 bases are TGTGCCAGCAGCCATCCCGGGACAGGGATAGGTGAAAAACTGTTTTTT.

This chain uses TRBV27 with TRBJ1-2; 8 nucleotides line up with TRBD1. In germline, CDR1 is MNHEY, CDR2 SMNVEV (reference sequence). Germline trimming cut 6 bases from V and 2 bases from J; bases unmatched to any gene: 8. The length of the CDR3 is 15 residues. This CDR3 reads CASRPSGGRNYGYTF. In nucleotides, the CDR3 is TGTGCCAGCAGACCATCAGGGGGCAGGAACTATGGCTACACCTTC.

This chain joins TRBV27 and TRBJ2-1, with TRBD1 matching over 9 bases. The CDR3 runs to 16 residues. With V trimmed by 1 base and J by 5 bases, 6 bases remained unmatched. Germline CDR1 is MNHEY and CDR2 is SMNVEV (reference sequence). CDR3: CASSLYWDRADNEQFF. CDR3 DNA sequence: TGTGCCAGCAGTTTATATTGGGACAGGGCCGACAATGAGCAGTTCTTC.

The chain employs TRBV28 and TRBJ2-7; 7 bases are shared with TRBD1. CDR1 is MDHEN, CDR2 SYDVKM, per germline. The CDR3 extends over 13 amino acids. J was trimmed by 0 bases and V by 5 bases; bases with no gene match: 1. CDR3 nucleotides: TGTGCCAGCAGTCGACAGGGCTCCTACGAGCAGTACTTC. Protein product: CASSRQGSYEQYF.

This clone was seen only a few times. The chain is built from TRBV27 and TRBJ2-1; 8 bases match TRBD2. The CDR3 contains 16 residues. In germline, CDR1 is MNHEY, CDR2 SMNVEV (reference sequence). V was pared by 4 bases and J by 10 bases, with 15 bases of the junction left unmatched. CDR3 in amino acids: CASSSGGNSGAFEQFF. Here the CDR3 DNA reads TGTGCCAGCAGTTCGGGGGGGAATAGCGGGGCATTCGAGCAGTTCTTC.

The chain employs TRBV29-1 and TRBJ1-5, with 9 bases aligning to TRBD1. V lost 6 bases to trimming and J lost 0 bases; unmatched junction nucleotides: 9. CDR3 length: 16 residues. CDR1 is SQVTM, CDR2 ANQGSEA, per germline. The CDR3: CSVPGQGGGSNQPQHF. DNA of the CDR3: TGCAGCGTCCCGGGACAGGGAGGAGGTAGCAATCAGCCCCAGCATTTT.

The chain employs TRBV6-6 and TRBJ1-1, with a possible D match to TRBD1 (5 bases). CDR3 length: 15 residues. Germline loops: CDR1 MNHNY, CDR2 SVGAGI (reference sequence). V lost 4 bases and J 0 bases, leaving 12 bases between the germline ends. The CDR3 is CASSSQGRLNTEAFF. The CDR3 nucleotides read TGTGCCAGCAGTTCGCAGGGACGGCTGAACACTGAAGCTTTCTTT.

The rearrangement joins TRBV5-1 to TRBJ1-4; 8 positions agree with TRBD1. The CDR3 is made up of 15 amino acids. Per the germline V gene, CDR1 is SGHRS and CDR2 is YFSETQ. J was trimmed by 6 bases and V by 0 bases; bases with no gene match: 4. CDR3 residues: CASSLEGRGHEKLFF. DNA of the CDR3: TGCGCCAGCAGCTTGGAGGGCAGGGGGCATGAAAAACTGTTTTTT.

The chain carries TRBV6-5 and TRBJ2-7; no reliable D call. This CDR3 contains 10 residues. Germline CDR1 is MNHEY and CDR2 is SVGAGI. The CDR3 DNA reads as TGTGCTAACGGTGGCTACGAGCAGTACTTC. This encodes CANGGYEQYF.

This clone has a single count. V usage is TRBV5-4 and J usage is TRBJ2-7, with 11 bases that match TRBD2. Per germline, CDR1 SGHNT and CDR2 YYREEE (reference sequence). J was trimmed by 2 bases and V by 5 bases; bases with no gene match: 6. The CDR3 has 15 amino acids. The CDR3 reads CASRQTSGSAYEQYF. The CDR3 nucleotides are TGTGCCAGCAGACAAACTAGCGGGAGTGCCTACGAGCAGTACTTC.

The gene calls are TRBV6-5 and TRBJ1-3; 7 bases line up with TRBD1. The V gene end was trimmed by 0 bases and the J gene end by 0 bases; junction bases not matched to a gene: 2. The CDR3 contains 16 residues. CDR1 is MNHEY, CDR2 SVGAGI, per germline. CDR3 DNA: TGTGCCAGCAGTTACTCAGGGGGCTTCTCTGGAAACACCATATATTTT. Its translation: CASSYSGGFSGNTIYF.

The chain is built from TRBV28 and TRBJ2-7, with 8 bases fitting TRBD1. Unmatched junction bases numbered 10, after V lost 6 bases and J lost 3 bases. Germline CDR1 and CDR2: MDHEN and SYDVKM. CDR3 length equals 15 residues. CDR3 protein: CASRRDRGNHYEQYF. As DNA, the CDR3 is TGTGCCAGCAGACGCGACAGGGGAAACCACTACGAGCAGTACTTC.

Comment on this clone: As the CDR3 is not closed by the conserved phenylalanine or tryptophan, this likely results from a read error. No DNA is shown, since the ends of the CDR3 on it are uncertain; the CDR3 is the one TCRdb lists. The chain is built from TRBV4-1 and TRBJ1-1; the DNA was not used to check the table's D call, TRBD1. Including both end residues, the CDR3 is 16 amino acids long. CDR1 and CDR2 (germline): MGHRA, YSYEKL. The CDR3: CASSQPTGGPSLFLVL.

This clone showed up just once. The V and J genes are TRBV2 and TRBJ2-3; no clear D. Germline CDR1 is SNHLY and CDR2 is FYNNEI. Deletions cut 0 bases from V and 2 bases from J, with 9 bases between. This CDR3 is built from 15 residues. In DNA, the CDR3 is TGTGCCAGCAGTGAAGCTTCTCACACCACAGATACGCAGTATTTT. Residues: CASSEASHTTDTQYF.

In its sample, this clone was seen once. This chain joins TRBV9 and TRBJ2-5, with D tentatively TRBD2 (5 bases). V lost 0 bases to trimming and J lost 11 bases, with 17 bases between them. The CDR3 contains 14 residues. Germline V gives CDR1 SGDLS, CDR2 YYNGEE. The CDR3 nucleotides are TGTGCCAGCAGCGTAGGAGGAGTTTCCTGGGAGCAGTACTTC. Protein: CASSVGGVSWEQYF.

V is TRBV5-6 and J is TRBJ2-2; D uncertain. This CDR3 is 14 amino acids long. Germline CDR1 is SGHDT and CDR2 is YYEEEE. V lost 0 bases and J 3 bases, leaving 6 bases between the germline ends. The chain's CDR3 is CASSLARYTGELFF. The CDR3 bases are TGTGCCAGCAGCTTGGCCAGATACACCGGGGAGCTGTTTTTT. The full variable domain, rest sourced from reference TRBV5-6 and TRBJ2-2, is DAGVTQSPTHLIKTRGQQVTLRCSPKSGHDTVSWYQQALGQGPQFIFQYYEEEERQRGNFPDRFSGHQFPNYSSELNVNALLLGDSALYLCASSLARYTGELFFGEGSRLTVL.

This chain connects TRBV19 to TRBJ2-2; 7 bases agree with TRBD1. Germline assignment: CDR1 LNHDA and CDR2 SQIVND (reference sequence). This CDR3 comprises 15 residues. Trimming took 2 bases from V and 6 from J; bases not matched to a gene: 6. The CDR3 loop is CASSIMTGWAGELFF. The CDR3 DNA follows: TGTGCCAGTAGTATAATGACAGGGTGGGCCGGGGAGCTGTTTTTT.

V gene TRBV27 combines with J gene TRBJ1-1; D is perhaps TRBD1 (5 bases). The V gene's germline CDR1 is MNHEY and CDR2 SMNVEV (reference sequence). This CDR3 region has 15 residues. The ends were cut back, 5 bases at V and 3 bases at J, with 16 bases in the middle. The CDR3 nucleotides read TGTGCCAGCAGTCCCAGACGGGGCATGGACACTGAAGCTTTCTTT. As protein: CASSPRRGMDTEAFF.

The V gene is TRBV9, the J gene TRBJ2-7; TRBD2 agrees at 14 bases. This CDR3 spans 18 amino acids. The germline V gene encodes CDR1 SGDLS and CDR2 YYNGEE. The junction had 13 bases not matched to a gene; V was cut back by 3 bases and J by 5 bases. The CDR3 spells CASSAQTSGRAGADEQYF. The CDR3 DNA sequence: TGTGCCAGCAGCGCCCAGACTAGCGGGAGGGCCGGTGCGGACGAGCAGTACTTC.

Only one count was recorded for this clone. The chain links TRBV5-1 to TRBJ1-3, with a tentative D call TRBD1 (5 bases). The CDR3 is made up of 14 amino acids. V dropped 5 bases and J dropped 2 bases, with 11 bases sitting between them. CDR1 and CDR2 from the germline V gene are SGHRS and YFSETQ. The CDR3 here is CASRPGSAGNTIYF. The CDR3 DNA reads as TGCGCCAGCAGGCCAGGGAGCGCTGGAAACACCATATATTTT.

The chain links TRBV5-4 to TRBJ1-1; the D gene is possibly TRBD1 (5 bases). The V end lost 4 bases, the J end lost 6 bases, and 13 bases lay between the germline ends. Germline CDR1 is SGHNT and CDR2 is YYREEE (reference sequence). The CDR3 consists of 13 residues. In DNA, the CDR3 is TGTGCCAGCAGCCGGGGGGTCAGCGCTGAAGCTTTCTTT. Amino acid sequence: CASSRGVSAEAFF.

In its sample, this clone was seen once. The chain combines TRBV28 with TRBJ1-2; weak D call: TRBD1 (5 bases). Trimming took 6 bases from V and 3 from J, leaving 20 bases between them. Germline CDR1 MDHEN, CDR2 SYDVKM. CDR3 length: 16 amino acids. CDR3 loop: CASSPNGHSSDYGYTF. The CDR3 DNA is TGTGCCAGCAGCCCGAATGGACACAGCTCCGACTATGGCTACACCTTC.